This T cell receptor (beta chain) was sequenced during a study of cytomegalovirus exposure and HLA in healthy donors. Regarding this clone: What it binds is not known.

In the PCR, 60 Vbeta and 13 Jbeta primers were used. Sequenced by immunoSEQ multiplex PCR; TCRdb stores in-frame clones only, minus some. Among some 110,000 clones, roughly 70% were seen once, and the ten largest hold approximately 8.6%. This CDR3 region has 13 residues. CDR1 is MDHEN, CDR2 SYDVKM, per germline. After removal of 8 bases from V and 6 bases from J, the junction contained 8 bases not matched to a gene. Regarding the study as a whole: Cytomegalovirus-associated TCR beta chains were listed, numbering under 200.

The sequenced sample consisted of PBMCs. This sequence was found in a man aged 25 to 45 in good health and CMV-seropositive. V and J are TRBV28 and TRBJ1-2, with TRBD1 matching over 8 bases. The CDR3 coding sequence is TGTGCCAGCTGGACAGGGAACCCTCATGGCTACACCTTC. This sequence encodes CASWTGNPHGYTF.